This T cell receptor beta chain was sequenced in a study of blood T cells in healthy people across ages. The use of a sample-barcoded 5' primer and a J-beta primer mix characterized a second PCR of about 7 to 12 cycles. MiXCR was run by TCRdb on the 5' RACE reads, yielding one entry per CDR3 protein. The sample yields about 780,000 distinct CDR3 sequences, about a quarter seen once. This CDR3 is 13 amino acids long. V lost 0 bases, J lost 9 bases, and 11 bases lay in between. Germline CDR1 and CDR2: SGHTA and FQGNSA. In addition, the sample was reused for a study of T cells of mothers and their children. As that study records: M1S, a second-PCR primer, added sample barcodes and 2-4 random nucleotides.

The sample consisted of blood. The sequence was collected from a boy aged 5-17 years in good health. This rearrangement joins TRBV7-2 to TRBJ2-5, with no clear D. The CDR3 DNA is TGTGCCAGCAGCTTAGCTGTCGCGGCGGCCCAGTACTTC. This encodes CASSLAVAAAQYF. Using reference TRBV7-2 and TRBJ2-5 for the parts outside the CDR3, the full variable domain is GAGVSQSPSNKVTEKGKDVELRCDPISGHTALYWYRQSLGQGLEFLIYFQGNSAPDKSGLPSDRFSAERTGGSVSTLTIQRTQQEDSAVYLCASSLAVAAAQYFGPGTRLLVL.